The 22 T cell receptor beta chains below all came from one sample that was sequenced in a study of T cells in women clearing cervical HPV infection. Some clones are missing from TCRdb's copy, which holds only in-frame ones; the method was immunoSEQ multiplex PCR. The sample holds about 20,000 clones. Sequenced input: blood buffy coat. The receptors originated from a woman between 18 and 69 years old with a cervical HPV16 infection that either progressed to CIN3+ or cleared (not recorded which).

Details on this clone: Sequencing ends 3 residues short of the CDR3 end; the germline J gene provides the rest. The chain combines TRBV20-1 with TRBJ2-3; 7 bases line up with TRBD2. Germline V lookup: CDR1 DFQATT, CDR2 SNEGSKA (reference sequence). This CDR3 spans 14 amino acids. The CDR3 loop reads CSARTSGTNQPQYF. The part of the CDR3 DNA that was read is TGCAGTGCTAGGACATCAGGGACTAATCAGCCG.

Of note for this clone: The missing CDR3 end, 3 residues past where the read stops, is filled in from the germline J gene. The chain carries TRBV18 and TRBJ2-2; D may be TRBD1 (5 bases). The CDR3 spans 15 residues. CDR1 and CDR2 (germline): KGHSH, LQKENI. The DNA read from the CDR3 is TGTGCCAGCTCGCCCGAACGCTCTGGGGCCAACGTG. Protein product: CASSPERSGANV. In full, the CDR3 reads CASSPERSGANVLFF.

Details on this clone: The read ends 3 residues early relative to the CDR3; the germline J gene fills the gap. The chain employs TRBV7-2 and TRBJ1-2; 9 positions agree with TRBD1. Losses at the gene ends were 4 bases for V and 6 bases for J; bases not matched to a gene: 3. This CDR3 is built from 13 residues. Germline V CDR1 and CDR2: SGHTA, FQGNSA. Incomplete CDR3 DNA: TGTGCCAGCAGCTCGGACAGGGGCAATGGC. Translating gives CASSSDRGNG. The CDR3 reads in full as CASSSDRGNGYTF.

A remark on this clone: Sequencing ends 3 residues short of the CDR3 end; the germline J gene provides the rest. The chain employs TRBV5-8 and TRBJ1-1, with D unresolved. The germline gives CDR1 SGHTS, CDR2 YDEGEE. V lost 3 bases and J lost 1, with 7 bases in between. The CDR3 length is 13 residues. CDR3 DNA, as far as it was read: TGTGCCAGCAGCTGGCTCAGGAACACTGAA. It specifies CASSWLRNTE. The entire CDR3 protein is CASSWLRNTEAFF.

Comments on this clone: The read comes to an end 3 residues before the CDR3 does, leaving the germline J gene to fill in the end. This chain uses TRBV24-1 with TRBJ2-6; possibly TRBD2 for D (6 bases). In germline, CDR1 is KGHDR, CDR2 SFDVKD. This CDR3 is 16 amino acids long. CDR3 DNA, as far as it was read: TGTGCCACCAGTGATTTGACCCCCTCCCTCGCGGGAATC. Its protein is CATSDLTPSLAGI. The full CDR3 reads CATSDLTPSLAGILTF.

In the case of this clone: Read sequence stops 3 residues before the CDR3 end, and the germline J gene provides the missing end. The genes are TRBV28 and TRBJ2-4; maybe TRBD1 (5 bases). This CDR3 comprises 16 residues. Trimming shortened V by 5 bases and J by 0 bases, and 14 bases separated the two germline ends. Germline CDR1 reads MDHEN; CDR2 reads SYDVKM. CDR3 DNA (partial): TGTGCCAGCAGTATAGGACACAGGCTAGCCAAAAACATT. Translation: CASSIGHRLAKNI. The CDR3 in its entirety is CASSIGHRLAKNIQYF.

Points on this clone: The CDR3 end falls 3 residues outside the read, so it is completed with the germline J gene. The V gene is TRBV19, the J gene TRBJ2-1, with no clear D. This CDR3 is 14 amino acids long. The V gene's germline CDR1 is LNHDA and CDR2 SQIVND (reference sequence). V was cut by 1 base and J by 9 bases, with 13 bases left in between. The DNA read from the CDR3 is TGTGCCAGTAGTATAGCTTTGGCGGCGGCTGAG. The encoded protein is CASSIALAAAE. In full, the CDR3 reads CASSIALAAAEQFF.

The CDR3 is CASSTSLVAEKLFF. The part of the CDR3 DNA that was read is TGTGCCAGCAGTACGAGTCTCGTGGCTGAAAAA. The rearrangement uses TRBV12-3 or TRBV12-4 and TRBJ1-4; D unclear. With the read ending 3 residues before the CDR3 end, the germline J gene is used to fill in that end. Trimming stripped 5 bases from V and 7 bases from J, with 14 bases between. This CDR3 has 14 residues.

Notes on this clone: The read ends 3 residues shy of where the CDR3 ends; the end is completed using the germline J gene. This chain uses TRBV14 with TRBJ2-1; 8 nucleotides match TRBD2. V was clipped by 3 bases and J by 9 bases; unmatched bases: 10. The CDR3 totals 15 residues. Germline V CDR1 and CDR2: SGHDN, FVKESK. The CDR3 protein is CASSQERGPLGEQFF. The CDR3 bases that were read are TGTGCCAGCAGCCAGGAGCGGGGGCCCCTCGGTGAG.

Of note for this clone: The CDR3 end falls 3 residues outside the read, so it is completed with the germline J gene. The chain has TRBV19 and TRBJ1-5, with D possibly being TRBD1 (5 bases). Trimming shortened V by 10 bases and J by 0 bases, and 22 bases separated the two germline ends. Per the germline V gene, CDR1 is LNHDA and CDR2 is SQIVND (reference sequence). This CDR3 has 17 residues. The chain's CDR3 is CATKDNLRVDSNQPQHF. Incomplete CDR3 DNA: TGTGCCACCAAGGACAATCTTCGGGTAGATAGCAATCAGCCC.

With respect to this clone: The read ends 3 residues before the CDR3 terminus; that terminus is restored from the germline J gene. This chain links TRBV20-1 with TRBJ2-2; no clear D. The CDR3 spans 15 residues. In germline, CDR1 is DFQATT, CDR2 SNEGSKA (reference sequence). CDR3 DNA (partial): TGCAGTGCCATTCCTATCAACTATTCCGGTGAAAAG. This translates into CSAIPINYSGEK. The CDR3 in full is CSAIPINYSGEKLFF.

On this clone itself: Read coverage stops 3 residues before the CDR3 terminus; the germline J gene supplies the remainder. V is TRBV30 and J is TRBJ2-3; 9 bases are shared with TRBD1. Germline V gene data show CDR1 as GTSNPN and CDR2 as SVGIG (reference sequence). The CDR3 spans 15 residues. The CDR3 sequence: CAWSLGTGQGQPQYF. The CDR3 bases that were read are TGTGCCTGGAGTCTTGGGACAGGGCAAGGGCAGCCG.

To note about this clone: Coverage ceases 3 residues before the CDR3 finishes, and the germline J gene fills in the end. The V call is TRBV30, the J call TRBJ1-2; 8 bases agree with TRBD1. The ends lost 2 bases at V and 4 bases at J; junction bases unmatched: 6. Germline V CDR1 and CDR2: GTSNPN, SVGIG (reference sequence). The CDR3 runs 14 residues. Partial CDR3 DNA: TGTGCCTGGAGTCTCCAGGGACAGGTCTATGGC. It yields the protein CAWSLQGQVYG. The entire CDR3 protein reads CAWSLQGQVYGYTF.

As to this clone: The sequence runs out 3 residues before the end of the CDR3; the remainder is reconstructed from the germline J gene. The chain employs TRBV6-2 or TRBV6-3 and TRBJ2-3, with D perhaps matching TRBD1 (6 bases). Germline lookup yields CDR1 MNHEY and CDR2 SVGEGT. The CDR3 runs to 15 residues. The CDR3 sequence: CASSGWHQGQETQYF. The sequenced CDR3 bases are TGTGCCAGCAGTGGCTGGCATCAGGGGCAAGAGACG.

With respect to this clone: The read ends 3 residues shy of where the CDR3 ends; the end is completed using the germline J gene. The chain uses TRBV2 and TRBJ2-1, with 8 bases fitting TRBD2. J gave up 6 bases and V 6 bases, and 4 bases lay outside the gene matches. The CDR3 has 13 amino acids. Germline CDR1 is SNHLY and CDR2 is FYNNEI. This CDR3 is CASRGLGSNEQFF. The CDR3 bases that were read are TGTGCCAGCAGGGGACTAGGGAGCAATGAG.

The covered CDR3 bases are TGTGCCAGCTCACCAGTTGCAGTTTCAAGGTCAACTAATGAAAAG. Translation: CASSPVAVSRSTNEK. The CDR3 as a whole reads CASSPVAVSRSTNEKLFF. This chain links TRBV18 with TRBJ2-2; D is ambiguous. The read halts 3 residues ahead of the CDR3 end, with the missing end drawn from the germline J gene. The CDR3 is 18 amino acids. The germline gives CDR1 KGHSH, CDR2 LQKENI.

In the case of this clone: At one of its ends the junction is not consistent with the germline gene, which may arise from a read error. The read terminates 3 residues ahead of where the CDR3 ends, so the germline J gene completes it. Other DNA variants within this sample encode the same CDR3. The genes are TRBV29-1 and TRBJ1-3; possibly TRBD1 for D (6 bases). In germline, CDR1 is SQVTM, CDR2 ANQGSEA. The CDR3 totals 17 residues. CDR3 bases read: TGCAGCGTTGAAGATGAGGACAGACGTCGAGGTGGAAACACA. Translating gives CSVEDEDRRRGGNT. The CDR3, in full, reads CSVEDEDRRRGGNTIYF.

With respect to this clone: The read halts 3 residues ahead of the CDR3 end, with the missing end drawn from the germline J gene. The gene calls are TRBV23-1 and TRBJ1-1; maybe TRBD1 (5 bases). TRBV23-1 belongs to the ORF category, with a function that is uncertain. Trimming removed 1 base from V and 3 bases from J, with 24 bases in between. The CDR3 sequence is 19 residues long. CDR3 in amino acids: CASSQCTFDDQGLYTEAFF. Partial CDR3 DNA: TGCGCCAGCAGTCAATGTACCTTTGATGATCAGGGTCTGTACACTGAA.

Comment on this clone: The read comes to an end 3 residues before the CDR3 does, leaving the germline J gene to fill in the end. The rearrangement uses TRBV6-1 and TRBJ2-5; maybe TRBD1 (5 bases). Germline CDR1 reads MNHNS; CDR2 reads SASEGT. V lost 2 bases to trimming and J lost 3 bases, with 10 bases between them. The CDR3 consists of 14 residues. CDR3 region: CASSETRGKETQYF. CDR3 DNA, as far as it was read: TGTGCCAGCAGTGAAACAAGGGGAAAAGAGACC.

With regard to this clone: The CDR3 end lies 3 residues beyond the end of the read and is filled in from the germline J gene. The chain combines TRBV30 with TRBJ2-1; TRBD2 agrees at 14 bases. The CDR3 contains 18 residues. Trimming took 0 bases from V and 7 from J; bases not matched to a gene: 11. Germline V gene sequence: CDR1 GTSNPN, CDR2 SVGIG (reference sequence). The CDR3 here is CAWSVRPGLAGARNEQFF. The DNA read from the CDR3 is TGTGCCTGGAGTGTTAGGCCGGGACTAGCGGGAGCCAGGAATGAG.

With respect to this clone: One end of the junction is discordant with germline, which a read error may explain. CDR3 DNA, as far as it was read: TGTGCTAGCAGCTTGGGGACAGGCACCAGCACAGATACC. Encoded protein: CASSLGTGTSTDT. The full-length CDR3 reads as CASSLGTGTSTDTYTF. The rearrangement uses TRBV7-7 and TRBJ1-2; 8 nucleotides agree with TRBD1. The sequence runs out 3 residues before the end of the CDR3; the remainder is reconstructed from the germline J gene. This CDR3 is built from 16 residues. In germline, CDR1 is SSHAT, CDR2 FNYEAQ (reference sequence). Combining the CDR3 with reference TRBV7-7 and TRBJ1-2 gives the whole variable domain GAGVSQSPRYKVTKRGQDVTLRCDPISSHATLYWYQQALGQGPEFLTYFNYEAQPDKSGLPSDRFSAERPEGSISTLTIQRTEQRDSAMYRCASSLGTGTSTDTYTFGSGTRLTVV.

To note about this clone: The DNA ends 3 residues before the CDR3 does, and the rest of the CDR3 is filled in from the germline J gene. The chain recombines TRBV7-9 with TRBJ1-2, with D maybe TRBD1 (6 bases). The CDR3 covers 15 residues. From germline, CDR1 is SEHNR and CDR2 FQNEAQ (reference sequence). The CDR3 sequence: CASSRTTGTRYDYTF. CDR3 DNA (partial): TGTGCCAGCAGCCGTACAACCGGGACACGTTACGAC.